The 30 T cell receptor beta chains presented below share a single source sample, sequenced in a study of CD4+ T cells in melanoma. Generated by immunoSEQ multiplex PCR, the TCRdb table keeps only in-frame clones and is missing some. This table has nearly 50,000 clones, 85% to 90% appearing once. The sequencing input was peripheral blood. These receptor sequences come from a human donor with melanoma.

The V and J genes are TRBV5-4 and TRBJ2-1; no clear D. Trimming shortened V by 2 bases and J by 2 bases, and 11 bases separated the two germline ends. This CDR3 has 15 amino acids. CDR1 and CDR2 (germline): SGHNT, YYREEE (reference sequence). Here the CDR3 reads CASSFPQAPYNEQFF. The CDR3, as DNA: TGTGCCAGCAGCTTTCCCCAGGCTCCCTACAATGAGCAGTTCTTC.

V usage is TRBV5-1 and J usage is TRBJ2-7; D is perhaps TRBD2 (5 bases). Per germline, CDR1 SGHRS and CDR2 YFSETQ. V was cut by 3 bases and J by 2 bases, with 24 bases left in between. This CDR3 comprises 18 residues. Here the CDR3 DNA reads TGCGCCAGCAGCTCTACGACGGTCTTCAGTTTCGGGACCTACGAGCAGTACTTC. It specifies CASSSTTVFSFGTYEQYF.

The J gene is TRBJ1-5, the V gene TRBV7-8; 9 bases fit TRBD1. V gave up 6 bases and J gave up 0 bases; unmatched junction bases: 12. This CDR3 spans 18 amino acids. Germline lookup yields CDR1 SGHVS and CDR2 FQNEAQ. The CDR3: CASRQTGGKVDSNQPQHF. CDR3 sequence (DNA): TGTGCCAGCAGACAGACAGGGGGTAAGGTCGATAGCAATCAGCCCCAGCATTTT.

The genes are TRBV14 and TRBJ2-1, with D perhaps matching TRBD1 (8 bases). The CDR3 is 17 residues long. Germline assignment: CDR1 SGHDN and CDR2 FVKESK. V lost 0 bases and J lost 1, with 13 bases in between. The CDR3 spells CASSQEGGTGSYNEQFF. As DNA, the CDR3 is TGTGCCAGCAGCCAAGAGGGAGGGACAGGATCCTACAATGAGCAGTTCTTC.

The CDR3 is CASSPTGGTQETQYF. Here the CDR3 DNA reads TGCGCCAGCAGCCCCACCGGGGGTACTCAAGAGACCCAGTACTTC. This chain joins TRBV5-1 and TRBJ2-5; possible D gene TRBD2, 6 bases. This CDR3 spans 15 amino acids. V was clipped by 4 bases and J by 2 bases, with 15 bases between them. Germline V lookup: CDR1 SGHRS, CDR2 YFSETQ.

This clone has a single count. The CDR3 region has the DNA TGTGCCAGTGCGAGACAGGGGGACAATCAGCCCCAGCATTTT. This encodes CASARQGDNQPQHF. V is TRBV19 and J is TRBJ1-5, with 9 bases matching TRBD1. Germline V gene lookup returns CDR1 LNHDA and CDR2 SQIVND (reference sequence). V trimming: 8 bases; J trimming: 3 bases; junction bases outside the gene matches: 5. The CDR3 has 14 amino acids.

Note on this clone: No DNA is shown, since the ends of the CDR3 on it are uncertain; the CDR3 is the one TCRdb lists. The chain employs TRBV5-1 and TRBJ1-1. Germline loops: CDR1 SGHRS, CDR2 YFSETQ. The CDR3 has 15 residues if both end residues are counted. The CDR3 here is CASTRVGAGNTEVFF.

V usage is TRBV14 and J usage is TRBJ2-7; possible D gene TRBD2, 5 bases. Germline CDR1 reads SGHDN; CDR2 reads FVKESK. V lost 0 bases and J 3 bases, leaving 18 bases between the germline ends. The CDR3 runs to 17 residues. CDR3 protein: CASSQDLSPGYSYEQYF. Written as DNA, the CDR3 is TGTGCCAGCAGCCAAGATCTGTCCCCGGGGTATAGCTACGAGCAGTACTTC. The full variable domain, its missing parts supplied by reference TRBV14 and TRBJ2-7, is EAGVTQFPSHSVIEKGQTVTLRCDPISGHDNLYWYRRVMGKEIKFLLHFVKESKQDESGMPNNRFLAERTGGTYSTLKVQPAELEDSGVYFCASSQDLSPGYSYEQYFGPGTRLTVT.

CDR3 amino acids: CASSPRQGLGQPQHF. The CDR3 bases are TGTGCCAGCAGCCCACGACAGGGGCTTGGACAGCCCCAGCATTTT. This chain connects TRBV5-6 to TRBJ1-5; TRBD1 matches at 8 bases. V shed 4 bases, J shed 7 bases, and the junction held 10 bases outside the gene matches. Per the germline V gene, CDR1 is SGHDT and CDR2 is YYEEEE. This CDR3 contains 15 residues. The full variable domain, rest sourced from reference TRBV5-6 and TRBJ1-5, is DAGVTQSPTHLIKTRGQQVTLRCSPKSGHDTVSWYQQALGQGPQFIFQYYEEEERQRGNFPDRFSGHQFPNYSSELNVNALLLGDSALYLCASSPRQGLGQPQHFGDGTRLSIL.

This chain links TRBV18 with TRBJ2-2; TRBD1 aligns across 10 bases. The CDR3 length is 18 residues. The V segment lost 0 bases and the J segment 1 base; nucleotides outside the gene matches: 5. Germline V gene lookup returns CDR1 KGHSH and CDR2 LQKENI. CDR3 region: CASSPPYRTGGNTGELFF. Written as DNA, the CDR3 is TGTGCCAGCTCACCACCTTATCGGACAGGGGGGAACACCGGGGAGCTGTTTTTT.

The J gene is TRBJ1-1, the V gene TRBV2, with D tentatively TRBD1 (6 bases). CDR1 and CDR2 from the germline V gene are SNHLY and FYNNEI. The V end was cut by 4 bases, the J end by 5 bases, with 17 bases between. The CDR3 is made up of 15 amino acids. CDR3 sequence: CASSVGGTQGTEAFF. The CDR3, as DNA: TGTGCCAGCAGTGTAGGGGGAACACAGGGAACTGAAGCTTTCTTT.

The chain couples TRBV7-2 to TRBJ2-7, with D perhaps matching TRBD1 or TRBD2 (5 bases each). Germline loops: CDR1 SGHTA, CDR2 FQGNSA. CDR3 size: 14 residues. Trimming stripped 3 bases from V and 3 bases from J, with 12 bases between. In DNA, the CDR3 is TGTGCCAGCAGCTTTGGGGGATCGAACTACGAGCAGTACTTC. Its protein product is CASSFGGSNYEQYF. Looking up the rest from reference TRBV7-2 and TRBJ2-7 gives the full variable domain: GAGVSQSPSNKVTEKGKDVELRCDPISGHTALYWYRQSLGQGLEFLIYFQGNSAPDKSGLPSDRFSAERTGGSVSTLTIQRTQQEDSAVYLCASSFGGSNYEQYFGPGTRLTVT.

This chain links TRBV9 with TRBJ1-2; 8 nucleotides agree with TRBD1. Germline CDR1 reads SGDLS; CDR2 reads YYNGEE. After removal of 0 bases from V and 7 bases from J, the junction contained 8 bases not matched to a gene. This CDR3 is built from 15 residues. CDR3 residues: CASSVGGSGGSGYTF. The CDR3 nucleotides read TGTGCCAGCAGCGTAGGTGGTTCAGGGGGCTCTGGCTACACCTTC.

The V and J genes are TRBV19 and TRBJ2-1; D is uncertain. Trimming shortened V by 6 bases and J by 0 bases, and 9 bases separated the two germline ends. This CDR3 has 14 residues. Germline V gene data show CDR1 as LNHDA and CDR2 as SQIVND (reference sequence). The CDR3 DNA follows: TGTGCCAGTAGCCGTGCGAGCTCCTACAATGAGCAGTTCTTC. Translated, it gives CASSRASSYNEQFF.

This clone turned up a few times. The rearrangement joins TRBV5-1 to TRBJ2-2; 7 nucleotides line up with TRBD1. Germline assignment: CDR1 SGHRS and CDR2 YFSETQ. This CDR3 contains 15 residues. V shed 0 bases and J 2 bases; nucleotides not matched to a gene: 1. The CDR3 region is CASSLGQGNTGELFF. For the CDR3, the DNA is TGCGCCAGCAGCTTGGGACAGGGTAACACCGGGGAGCTGTTTTTT.

The genes are TRBV5-8 and TRBJ2-3; weak D call: TRBD2 (6 bases). CDR1 SGHTS and CDR2 YDEGEE come from the germline V gene. This CDR3 contains 16 residues. V shed 0 bases and J shed 4 bases, with 15 bases lying between them. The CDR3 loop reads CASSLGVAERADTQYF. CDR3 nucleotides: TGTGCCAGCAGCTTGGGGGTAGCGGAACGGGCAGATACGCAGTATTTT.

The chain links TRBV5-4 to TRBJ1-6, with a possible D match to TRBD1 (5 bases). The ends were cut back, 3 bases at V and 1 base at J, with 8 bases in the middle. This CDR3 spans 15 amino acids. The V gene's germline CDR1 is SGHNT and CDR2 YYREEE (reference sequence). Here the CDR3 reads CASSSGQSYNSPLHF. CDR3 nucleotides: TGTGCCAGCAGCTCCGGACAATCCTATAATTCACCCCTCCACTTT.

The table lists this clone with a count of one. J is TRBJ1-6 and V is TRBV30; 9 nucleotides align to TRBD1. Germline values: CDR1 GTSNPN, CDR2 SVGIG (reference sequence). The CDR3 contains 15 residues. With 4 bases clipped from V and 7 bases from J, the junction kept 8 bases outside the gene matches. The CDR3 spells CAWTGTGLRNSPLHF. CDR3 coding DNA: TGTGCCTGGACCGGGACAGGGCTGCGCAATTCACCCCTCCACTTT.

The V and J genes are TRBV4-3 and TRBJ1-2; D is possibly TRBD1 (6 bases). Germline loops: CDR1 LGHNA, CDR2 YSLEER. The CDR3 has 14 amino acids. The V gene lost 4 bases and the J gene lost 10 bases, with 19 bases spanning the gap. For the CDR3, the DNA is TGCGCCAGCAGCCGGATCAAGGGACACCACCTCTACACCTTC. Translating it yields CASSRIKGHHLYTF.

With respect to this clone: The same CDR3 also results from other DNA sequences found in this sample. The rearrangement uses TRBV6-5 and TRBJ2-7; 8 bases map to TRBD1. From germline, CDR1 is MNHEY and CDR2 SVGAGI. The CDR3 loop spans 14 amino acids. V gave up 6 bases and J gave up 1 base; unmatched junction bases: 5. DNA for the CDR3: TGTGCCAGCAGCCCCGGACAGGGATCCTACGAGCAGTACTTC. This codes for CASSPGQGSYEQYF.

The J gene is TRBJ2-7, the V gene TRBV6-6; no clear D gene. The germline V gene has CDR1 MNHNY and CDR2 SVGAGI (reference sequence). Trimming stripped 6 bases from V and 3 bases from J, with 9 bases between. This CDR3 contains 12 residues. In DNA form, the CDR3 reads TGTGCCAGCAGCTTTGACATCTACGAGCAGTACTTC. Its protein product is CASSFDIYEQYF.

The chain uses TRBV5-1 and TRBJ2-7; D is uncertain. This CDR3 has 14 amino acids. Per germline, CDR1 SGHRS and CDR2 YFSETQ. The ends were cut back, 5 bases at V and 1 base at J, with 13 bases in the middle. CDR3 DNA: TGCGCCAGCAGAATACAACCGAGTTCCTACGAGCAGTACTTC. Its protein product is CASRIQPSSYEQYF.

A few counts support this clone. This chain links TRBV4-1 with TRBJ1-1; no firm D call. The V end was cut by 4 bases, the J end by 6 bases, with 15 bases between. CDR1 is MGHRA and CDR2 is YSYEKL in the germline V gene. This CDR3 has 14 residues. CDR3 region: CASSPNGPHAEAFF. CDR3 nucleotide sequence: TGCGCCAGCAGCCCGAACGGGCCACACGCTGAAGCTTTCTTT.

The V and J genes are TRBV7-2 and TRBJ1-2; D call uncertain. V lost 5 bases, J lost 8 bases, and 12 bases lay in between. The CDR3 spans 12 residues. The germline CDR1 and CDR2 sequences are SGHTA and FQGNSA. The CDR3 DNA sequence: TGTGCCAGCAGCCAAGGGTATTGGGGCTACACCTTC. This codes for CASSQGYWGYTF. Full variable domain (outside the CDR3, taken from reference TRBV7-2 and TRBJ1-2): GAGVSQSPSNKVTEKGKDVELRCDPISGHTALYWYRQSLGQGLEFLIYFQGNSAPDKSGLPSDRFSAERTGGSVSTLTIQRTQQEDSAVYLCASSQGYWGYTFGSGTRLTVV.

The chain combines TRBV14 with TRBJ1-4; D is undetermined. The V end was cut by 3 bases, the J end by 5 bases, with 13 bases between. Germline V gene data show CDR1 as SGHDN and CDR2 as FVKESK. There are 15 residues in the CDR3. CDR3 sequence: CASSQDLTYNEKLFF. In DNA form, the CDR3 reads TGTGCCAGCAGCCAGGACTTGACCTACAATGAAAAACTGTTTTTT. Complete variable domain (other parts from reference TRBV14 and TRBJ1-4): EAGVTQFPSHSVIEKGQTVTLRCDPISGHDNLYWYRRVMGKEIKFLLHFVKESKQDESGMPNNRFLAERTGGTYSTLKVQPAELEDSGVYFCASSQDLTYNEKLFFGSGTQLSVL.

The chain links TRBV9 to TRBJ2-5; TRBD1 agrees at 8 bases. J lost 2 bases, V lost 3 bases, and 3 bases had no gene match. CDR3 size: 14 residues. CDR1 SGDLS and CDR2 YYNGEE come from the germline V gene. The CDR3 region has the DNA TGTGCCAGCAGCGAGGACAGGGATCAAGAGACCCAGTACTTC. Translated: CASSEDRDQETQYF.

This clone was observed a handful of times. CDR3: CASSYRPAGVTEAFF. In nucleotides, the CDR3 is TGTGCCAGCAGTTACCGTCCGGCTGGGGTGACTGAAGCTTTCTTT. The gene calls are TRBV6-6 and TRBJ1-1; D gene ambiguous. In germline, CDR1 is MNHNY, CDR2 SVGAGI (reference sequence). The CDR3 is made up of 15 amino acids. V was clipped by 2 bases and J by 5 bases, with 15 bases between them.

The count of this clone is one. V gene TRBV5-4 combines with J gene TRBJ2-3, with D hard to call. The length of the CDR3 is 14 residues. Germline CDR1 reads SGHNT; CDR2 reads YYREEE (reference sequence). Trimming pared 4 bases from V and 6 bases from J, leaving 15 bases between. The CDR3 DNA reads as TGTGCCAGCAGCCCCGGAGCGAGCCGGGATACGCAGTATTTT. Its translation: CASSPGASRDTQYF.

As to this clone: Relative to the germline gene, one junction end is altered; a read error may explain this. The gene calls are TRBV7-7 and TRBJ2-1, with 9 bases that match TRBD1. CDR1 SSHAT and CDR2 FNYEAQ come from the germline V gene (reference sequence). The CDR3 sequence is 15 residues long. Written as DNA, the CDR3 is TGTGCTAGCAGCTTAGGACAGGGGACGACATATGAGCAGTTCTTC. Its translation: CASSLGQGTTYEQFF.

This chain links TRBV7-9 with TRBJ1-1, with TRBD1 matching 8 bases. Germline values: CDR1 SEHNR, CDR2 FQNEAQ (reference sequence). The ends lost 2 bases at V and 5 bases at J; junction bases unmatched: 4. CDR3 length equals 14 residues. The CDR3 region is CASSLLGQVTEAFF. The CDR3 DNA is TGTGCCAGCAGCTTACTGGGACAGGTAACTGAAGCTTTCTTT.